These 15 T cell receptor beta chains share one sample of origin, sequenced in a study of CD8 T cells in Susac syndrome. RNA in amounts of roughly 0.5 to 1 ug was reverse transcribed with random hexamers. Via MiXCR, TCRdb re-called the immunoSEQ multiplex PCR reads, giving one row per CDR3 protein. The sample has under 250,000 distinct CDR3 sequences, just under 95% seen once. The sequenced sample consisted of CD4+ T cells from PBMCs. These receptors came from a human donor with multiple sclerosis.

This clonotype came up once. This sequence joins TRBV3-1 and TRBJ2-4; 8 bases are a match to TRBD1. V gave up 1 base and J gave up 9 bases; unmatched junction bases: 11. Germline CDR1 and CDR2: LGHDT and YNNKEL (reference sequence). The length of the CDR3 is 16 residues. The CDR3: CASSQGVAGGLGIQYF. The CDR3, as DNA: TGTGCCAGCAGCCAAGGGGTCGCAGGGGGCTTGGGCATTCAGTACTTC.

This chain connects TRBV28 to TRBJ2-6; TRBD1 might be the D (6 bases). CDR1 is MDHEN, CDR2 SYDVKM, per germline. The length of the CDR3 is 15 residues. V lost 3 bases and J lost 4, with 10 bases in between. CDR3: CASSFTGSGANVLTF. The CDR3 nucleotides read TGTGCCAGCAGTTTCACAGGGTCCGGGGCCAACGTCCTGACTTTC.

The J gene is TRBJ1-3, the V gene TRBV4-1; D is uncertain. The CDR3 runs to 18 residues. From germline, CDR1 is MGHRA and CDR2 YSYEKL. Trimming removed 2 bases from V and 0 bases from J, with 17 bases in between. CDR3 amino acids: CASSQQADNPFSGNTIYF. As DNA, the CDR3 is TGCGCCAGCAGCCAACAGGCTGACAACCCATTCTCTGGAAACACCATATATTTT.

The chain uses TRBV6-5 and TRBJ1-5; the D is unclear. The CDR3 length is 12 residues. Trimming took off 9 bases at V and 2 bases at J, with 8 bases between the two ends. Per the germline V gene, CDR1 is MNHEY and CDR2 is SVGAGI. The CDR3 coding sequence is TGTGCCAGGAGACAAGGCAATCAGCCCCAGCATTTT. Translating gives CARRQGNQPQHF.

Here the CDR3 DNA reads TGTGCCAGCAGTTATTCGTCGGGAAATGAAAAACTGTTTTTT. This translates into CASSYSSGNEKLFF. The V and J genes are TRBV6-5 and TRBJ1-4; no definite D call. This CDR3 has 14 amino acids. Germline V gene sequence: CDR1 MNHEY, CDR2 SVGAGI. V dropped 3 bases and J dropped 5 bases, with 10 bases sitting between them.

The J gene is TRBJ1-4, the V gene TRBV14; 7 bases fit TRBD1. The germline CDR1 and CDR2 sequences are SGHDN and FVKESK. This CDR3 contains 19 residues. V gave up 0 bases and J gave up 0 bases; unmatched junction bases: 10. The CDR3 DNA sequence: TGTGCCAGCAGCCAAGAAGACAGGGTTGTATCCGCAACTAATGAAAAACTGTTTTTT. Its translation: CASSQEDRVVSATNEKLFF.

This rearrangement joins TRBV5-1 to TRBJ2-3; D is perhaps TRBD1 (6 bases). The germline V gene has CDR1 SGHRS and CDR2 YFSETQ. Trimming took 0 bases from V and 4 from J, leaving 18 bases between them. The CDR3 has 17 residues. CDR3 protein: CASSLEGPAEGADTQYF. CDR3 DNA sequence: TGCGCCAGCAGCTTGGAAGGCCCAGCCGAGGGGGCAGATACGCAGTATTTT.

The V and J genes are TRBV28 and TRBJ1-5; TRBD1 matches at 10 bases. This CDR3 is built from 15 residues. Trimming removed 5 bases from V and 4 bases from J; junction bases left unmatched: 5. The germline gives CDR1 MDHEN, CDR2 SYDVKM. CDR3: CASSVTGGRNQPQHF. CDR3 nucleotide sequence: TGTGCCAGCAGTGTGACAGGGGGCAGGAATCAGCCCCAGCATTTT.

The chain joins TRBV20-1 to TRBJ2-7; 8 positions agree with TRBD1. Trimming took 6 bases from V and 5 from J; bases not matched to a gene: 9. This CDR3 is built from 13 residues. Germline V gene lookup returns CDR1 DFQATT and CDR2 SNEGSKA (reference sequence). Here the CDR3 reads CSATGQGPHEQYF. CDR3 nucleotide sequence: TGCAGTGCGACCGGACAGGGCCCCCACGAGCAGTACTTC.

This chain joins TRBV3-1 and TRBJ1-3; 9 bases fit TRBD1. Germline trimming cut 3 bases from V and 2 bases from J; bases unmatched to any gene: 5. CDR1 LGHDT and CDR2 YNNKEL come from the germline V gene (reference sequence). The CDR3 totals 16 residues. CDR3: CASSQGQGSTGNTIYF. CDR3 sequence (DNA): TGTGCCAGCAGCCAGGGACAGGGATCTACTGGAAACACCATATATTTT. Based on the CDR3 plus reference TRBV3-1 and TRBJ1-3, the full variable domain is DTAVSQTPKYLVTQMGNDKSIKCEQNLGHDTMYWYKQDSKKFLKIMFSYNNKELIINETVPNRFSPKSPDKAHLNLHINSLELGDSAVYFCASSQGQGSTGNTIYFGEGSWLTVV.

This sequence joins TRBV18 and TRBJ2-5; D gene ambiguous. The CDR3 has 13 residues. Germline V gives CDR1 KGHSH, CDR2 LQKENI. V shed 3 bases and J shed 0 bases, with 5 bases lying between them. CDR3 loop: CASSPNHQETQYF. The CDR3 bases are TGTGCCAGCTCACCGAACCACCAAGAGACCCAGTACTTC.

A single count supports this clonotype. The J gene is TRBJ2-5, the V gene TRBV15; 11 nucleotides line up with TRBD1. This CDR3 comprises 16 residues. With 0 bases clipped from V and 2 bases from J, the junction kept 2 bases outside the gene matches. Germline CDR1 is LNHNV and CDR2 is YYDKDF (reference sequence). The CDR3, as DNA: TGTGCCACCAGCAGAGAGGACAGGGGGCTACAAGAGACCCAGTACTTC. Its translation: CATSREDRGLQETQYF.

This rearrangement joins TRBV7-2 to TRBJ1-1, with a weak D call TRBD1 (6 bases). This CDR3 has 15 residues. V was pared by 10 bases and J by 0 bases, with 18 bases between. Germline values: CDR1 SGHTA, CDR2 FQGNSA. CDR3 nucleotides: TGTGCCAACACAGGGTCGCTAAGAATGAACACTGAAGCTTTCTTT. Translation: CANTGSLRMNTEAFF.

The V gene is TRBV4-1, the J gene TRBJ2-2; TRBD1 aligns across 9 bases. Germline CDR1 is MGHRA and CDR2 is YSYEKL. After removal of 1 base from V and 7 bases from J, the junction contained 4 bases not matched to a gene. The CDR3 contains 15 residues. CDR3 nucleotides: TGCGCCAGCAGCCAAGTGGGACAGGGCAACGGGGAGCTGTTTTTT. Translated: CASSQVGQGNGELFF.

The gene calls are TRBV20-1 and TRBJ2-5; 10 nucleotides line up with TRBD1. The CDR3 spans 16 residues. J was trimmed by 5 bases and V by 2 bases; bases with no gene match: 11. Germline V CDR1 and CDR2: DFQATT, SNEGSKA (reference sequence). The CDR3, as DNA: TGCAGTGCTAGAAATTTAGACAGGGGGCCGGGGGAGACCCAGTACTTC. As protein: CSARNLDRGPGETQYF.